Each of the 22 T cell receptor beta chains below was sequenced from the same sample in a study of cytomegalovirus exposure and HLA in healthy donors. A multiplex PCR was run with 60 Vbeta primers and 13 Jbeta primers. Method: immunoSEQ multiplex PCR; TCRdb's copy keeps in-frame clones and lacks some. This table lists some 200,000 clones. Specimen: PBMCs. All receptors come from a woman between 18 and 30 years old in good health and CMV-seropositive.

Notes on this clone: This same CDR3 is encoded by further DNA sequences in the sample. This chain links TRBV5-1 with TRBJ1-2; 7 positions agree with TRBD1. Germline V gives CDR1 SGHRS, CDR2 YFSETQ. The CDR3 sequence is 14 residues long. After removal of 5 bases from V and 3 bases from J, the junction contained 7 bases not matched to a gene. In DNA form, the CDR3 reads TGCGCCAGCAGTCCAGGGGGAGAGGACTATGGCTACACCTTC. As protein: CASSPGGEDYGYTF.

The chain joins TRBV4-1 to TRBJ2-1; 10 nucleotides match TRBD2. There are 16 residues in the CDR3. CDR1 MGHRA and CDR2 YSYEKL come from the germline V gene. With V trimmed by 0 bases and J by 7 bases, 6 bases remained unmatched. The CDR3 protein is CASSQDLASGRNEQFF. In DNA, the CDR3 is TGCGCCAGCAGCCAAGATTTGGCTAGCGGGAGAAATGAGCAGTTCTTC.

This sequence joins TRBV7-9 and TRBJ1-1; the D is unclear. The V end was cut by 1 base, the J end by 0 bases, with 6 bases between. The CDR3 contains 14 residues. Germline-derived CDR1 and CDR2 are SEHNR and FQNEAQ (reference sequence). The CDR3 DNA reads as TGTGCCAGCAGCTTAGGGTACATGAACACTGAAGCTTTCTTT. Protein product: CASSLGYMNTEAFF.

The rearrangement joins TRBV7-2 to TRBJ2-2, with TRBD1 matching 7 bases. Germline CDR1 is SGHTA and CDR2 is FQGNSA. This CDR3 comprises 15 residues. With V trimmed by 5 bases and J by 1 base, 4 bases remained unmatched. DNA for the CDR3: TGTGCCAGCAGCCGAAACAGGGGGAACACCGGGGAGCTGTTTTTT. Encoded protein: CASSRNRGNTGELFF.

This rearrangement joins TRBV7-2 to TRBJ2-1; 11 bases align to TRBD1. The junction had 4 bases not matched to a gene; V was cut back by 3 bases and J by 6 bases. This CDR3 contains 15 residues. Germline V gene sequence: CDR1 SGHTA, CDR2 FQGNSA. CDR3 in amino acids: CASSFNGQGANEQFF. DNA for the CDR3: TGTGCCAGCAGCTTTAACGGACAGGGGGCCAATGAGCAGTTCTTC.

CDR3 amino acids: CASSLSQGGTGELFF. CDR3 in DNA: TGTGCCAGCAGCTTAAGTCAGGGAGGGACCGGGGAGCTGTTTTTT. The V gene is TRBV7-3, the J gene TRBJ2-2; 7 bases are a match to TRBD2. This CDR3 spans 15 amino acids. Germline V gives CDR1 SGHTA, CDR2 FQGTGA. V was pared by 1 base and J by 5 bases, with 4 bases of the junction left unmatched.

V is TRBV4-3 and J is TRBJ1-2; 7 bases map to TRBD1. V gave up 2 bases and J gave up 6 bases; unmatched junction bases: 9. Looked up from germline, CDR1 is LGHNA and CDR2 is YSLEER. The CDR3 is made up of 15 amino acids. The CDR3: CASSQPGTAWNGYTF. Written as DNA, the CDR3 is TGCGCCAGCAGCCAACCAGGGACAGCCTGGAATGGCTACACCTTC.

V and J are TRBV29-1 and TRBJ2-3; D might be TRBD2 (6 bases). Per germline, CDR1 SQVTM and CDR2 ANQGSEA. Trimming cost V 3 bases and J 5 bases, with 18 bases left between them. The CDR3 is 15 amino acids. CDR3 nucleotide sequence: TGCAGCGTTGACGGGATTTCGGAGGGTGTAGATACGCAGTATTTT. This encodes CSVDGISEGVDTQYF.

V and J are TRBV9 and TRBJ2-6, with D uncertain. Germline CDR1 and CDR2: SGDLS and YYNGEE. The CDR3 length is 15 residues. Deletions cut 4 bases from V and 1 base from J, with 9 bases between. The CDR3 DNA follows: TGTGCCAGCAGCCTTCACCGGTCTGGGGCCAACGTCCTGACTTTC. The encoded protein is CASSLHRSGANVLTF.

The CDR3 is CASSQSGLAGDNEQFF. The DNA of the CDR3 is TGTGCCAGCAGCCAGTCGGGACTAGCGGGCGACAATGAGCAGTTCTTC. The chain couples TRBV4-2 to TRBJ2-1, with 12 bases lining up with TRBD2. CDR3 length: 16 residues. Germline V gene data show CDR1 as LGHNA and CDR2 as YNFKEQ. V lost 3 bases and J lost 5; bases outside the gene matches: 5.

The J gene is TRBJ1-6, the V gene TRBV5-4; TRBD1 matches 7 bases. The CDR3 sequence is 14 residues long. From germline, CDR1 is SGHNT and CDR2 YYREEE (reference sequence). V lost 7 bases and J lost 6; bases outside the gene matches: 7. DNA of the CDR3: TGTGCCAGCGCGAACCAGGGGGTTAATTCACCCCTCCACTTT. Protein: CASANQGVNSPLHF.

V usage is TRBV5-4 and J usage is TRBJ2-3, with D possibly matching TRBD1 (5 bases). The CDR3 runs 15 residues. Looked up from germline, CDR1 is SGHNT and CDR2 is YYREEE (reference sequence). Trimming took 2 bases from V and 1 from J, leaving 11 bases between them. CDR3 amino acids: CASSLQGHGTDTQYF. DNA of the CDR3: TGTGCCAGCAGCTTACAAGGACATGGCACAGATACGCAGTATTTT.

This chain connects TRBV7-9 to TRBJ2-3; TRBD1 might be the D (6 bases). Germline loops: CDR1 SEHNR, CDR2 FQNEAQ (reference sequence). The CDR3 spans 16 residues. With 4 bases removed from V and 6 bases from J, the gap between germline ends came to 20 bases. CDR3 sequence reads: CASSYSRGIRSDTQYF. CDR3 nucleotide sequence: TGTGCCAGCAGCTATTCTAGGGGGATTCGTTCGGATACGCAGTATTTT.

CDR3 residues: CASSLPGIQETQYF. The DNA for the CDR3 is TGTGCCAGCAGTCTCCCGGGGATCCAAGAGACCCAGTACTTC. V and J are TRBV28 and TRBJ2-5, with a tentative D call TRBD2 (5 bases). Germline loops: CDR1 MDHEN, CDR2 SYDVKM. The germline V and J ends were trimmed by 5 bases and 1 base, with 11 bases remaining between them. This CDR3 contains 14 residues.

The CDR3 DNA follows: TGTGCCAGCAGCTTCTTGACAGGGGGGAGTTACGAGCAGTACTTC. Translation gives CASSFLTGGSYEQYF. This sequence joins TRBV7-9 and TRBJ2-7, with TRBD1 identical over 9 bases. Germline V gives CDR1 SEHNR, CDR2 FQNEAQ (reference sequence). CDR3 length equals 15 residues. The V segment lost 3 bases and the J segment 4 bases; nucleotides outside the gene matches: 7.

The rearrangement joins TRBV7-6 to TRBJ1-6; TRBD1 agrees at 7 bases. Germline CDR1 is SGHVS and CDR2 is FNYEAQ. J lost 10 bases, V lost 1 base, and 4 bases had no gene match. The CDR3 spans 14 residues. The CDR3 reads CASSLGTGPSPLHF. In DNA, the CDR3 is TGTGCCAGCAGCTTAGGGACAGGTCCATCACCCCTCCACTTT.

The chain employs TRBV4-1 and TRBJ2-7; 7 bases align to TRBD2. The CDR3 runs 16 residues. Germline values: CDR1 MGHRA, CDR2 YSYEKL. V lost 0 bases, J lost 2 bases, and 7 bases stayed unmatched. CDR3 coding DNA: TGCGCCAGCAGCCAAGATACACTCGGGGGGACCTACGAGCAGTACTTC. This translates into CASSQDTLGGTYEQYF.

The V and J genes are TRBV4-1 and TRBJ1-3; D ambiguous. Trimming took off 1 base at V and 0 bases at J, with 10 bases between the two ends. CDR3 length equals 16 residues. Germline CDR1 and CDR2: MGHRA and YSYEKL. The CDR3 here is CASSQGQQSSGNTIYF. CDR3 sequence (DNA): TGCGCCAGCAGCCAAGGTCAACAGAGCTCTGGAAACACCATATATTTT.

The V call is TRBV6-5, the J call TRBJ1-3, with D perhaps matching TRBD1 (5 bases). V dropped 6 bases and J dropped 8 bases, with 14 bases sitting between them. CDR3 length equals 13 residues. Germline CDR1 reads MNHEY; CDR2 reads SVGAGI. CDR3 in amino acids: CASRPGGTDTIYF. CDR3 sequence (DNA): TGTGCCAGCAGGCCCGGGGGGACGGACACCATATATTTT.

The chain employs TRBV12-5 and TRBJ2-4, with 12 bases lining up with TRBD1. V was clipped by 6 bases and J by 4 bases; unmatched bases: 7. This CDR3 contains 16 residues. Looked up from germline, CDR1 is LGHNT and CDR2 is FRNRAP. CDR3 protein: CASGQGQGAAKNIQYF. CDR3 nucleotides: TGTGCTAGTGGCCAGGGACAGGGGGCGGCTAAAAACATTCAGTACTTC.

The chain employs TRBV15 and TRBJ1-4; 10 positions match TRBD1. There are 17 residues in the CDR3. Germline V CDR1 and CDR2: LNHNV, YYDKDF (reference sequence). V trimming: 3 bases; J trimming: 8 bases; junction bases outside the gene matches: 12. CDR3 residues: CATSSSKGDRGREKLFF. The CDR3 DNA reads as TGTGCCACCAGCAGTTCAAAAGGGGACAGGGGTAGGGAAAAACTGTTTTTT.

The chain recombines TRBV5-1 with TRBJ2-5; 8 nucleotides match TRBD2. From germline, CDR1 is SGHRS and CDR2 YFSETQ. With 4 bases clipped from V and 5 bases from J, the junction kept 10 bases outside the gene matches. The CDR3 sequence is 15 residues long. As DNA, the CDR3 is TGCGCCAGCAGCGTTCGGTTAGCGGGGCTTGAGACCCAGTACTTC. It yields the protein CASSVRLAGLETQYF.